The clone carrying this TCR beta chain was observed a few times. Its target is not known. Germline CDR1 GTSNPN, CDR2 SVGIG (reference sequence). V dropped 1 base and J dropped 8 bases, with 8 bases sitting between them. This CDR3 region has 12 residues. This entry comes from a study of post-analysis software for immune sequencing data. Study context: Recorded subtypes: relapsing-remitting, secondary progressive, progressive-relapsing; some patients unannotated.

Every TCR beta cDNA library bore unique molecular identifiers. Yield was around 500,000 cDNA molecules from around 1 to 9.1 million T cells. TCRdb called the PCR reads again in MiXCR, with one record for every CDR3 protein. The sample carries about 150,000 distinct CDR3 sequences, 25% to 35% recorded once. Findings and caveats of the study: Batch-matched samples strongly co-clustered by F measure. Four or five TRBV segments, including TRBV5-6, TRBV5-1 and TRBV20-1, were more frequent in patients than controls.

The sequence was collected from a girl aged 5 to 17 with multiple sclerosis. The chain links TRBV30 to TRBJ1-4, with D unresolved. The sequencing input was blood. The CDR3 DNA reads as TGTGCCTGGAGTGCTACGGGGGAAAAACTGTTTTTT. This codes for CAWSATGEKLFF.